This T cell receptor (beta chain) was retrieved from a study of T cell changes during pregnancy in multiple sclerosis. TCRdb's table, derived via immunoSEQ multiplex PCR, lists solely in-frame clones and lacks some. The sample consists of approximately 52,000 clones, 88% of them appearing once. The CDR3 runs 12 residues. Germline assignment: CDR1 MDHEN and CDR2 SYDVKM. Trimming took off 6 bases at V and 6 bases at J, with 12 bases between the two ends. This clone was picked up one time. V and J are TRBV28 and TRBJ2-7; D might be TRBD1 (6 bases). The sequence was collected from a female donor with multiple sclerosis, enrolled in a pregnancy study. This sample comprised CD4+ T cells from peripheral blood mononuclear cells, obtained in the second trimester of pregnancy. The CDR3 DNA reads TGTGCCAGCAGAACAGGGTTGCGCGAGCAGTACTTC. Translated: CASRTGLREQYF. The full variable domain, in which reference TRBV28 and TRBJ2-7 provide the parts outside the CDR3, is DVKVTQSSRYLVKRTGEKVFLECVQDMDHENMFWYRQDPGLGLRLIYFSYDVKMKEKGDIPEGYSVSREKKERFSLILESASTNQTSMYLCASRTGLREQYFGPGTRLTVT.